A single T cell receptor beta chain is shown here with its context. The antigen is unknown. V was pared by 0 bases and J by 0 bases, with 10 bases between. The CDR3 contains 16 residues. Germline lookup yields CDR1 SGHRS and CDR2 YFSETQ. The sample originates from a study of type 1 regulatory T cells. About the research overall: This in vitro CD4 product, T-allo10, is enriched for Tr1 cells and alloantigen-specific.

TCRdb used MiXCR to reprocess the reads, holding one entry per CDR3 protein. The sample shows approximately 72,000 distinct CDR3 sequences, about 62% of them seen only once. Graft donor-derived T-allo10 cells were described as host-alloantigen-specific, anergic, and alloantigen-specifically suppressive. The sample consisted of cultured T cells, either the whole culture or a sorted T cell fraction (not recorded which). The sample's subset: Tr1-enriched cell product generated in vitro against host alloantigens. This rearrangement joins TRBV5-1 to TRBJ2-1; D call uncertain. The source is a human donor in good health. The DNA for the CDR3 is TGCGCCAGCAGCTTGGGTACTCAAAGCTCCTACAATGAGCAGTTCTTC. Translated, it gives CASSLGTQSSYNEQFF.